Included here is one T cell receptor beta chain sequence, with context. Its antigen is unknown. This sample was included in a study of PD-L1 blockade in urothelial cancer. Study background: There were a median of roughly 140,000 T cells in blood samples.

Time point specified: pretreatment peripheral blood. The diagnosis in patients was locally advanced or metastatic urothelial carcinoma. The V segment lost 3 bases and the J segment 7 bases; nucleotides outside the gene matches: 13. The germline V gene has CDR1 SGDLS and CDR2 YYNGEE. This CDR3 contains 16 residues. TCRdb's copy holds only in-frame clones and misses some; the assay was immunoSEQ multiplex PCR. The sample consists of 87,000 or so clones, 65% to 85% of them appearing once. Study results and caveats: Tumor-associated clones in the blood of durable-benefit patients grew more at 3 weeks. Where pretreatment blood TCR clonality fell below the median, better survival was predicted.

The sequence derives from a man aged 55-75 years with urothelial cancer. This chain connects TRBV9 to TRBJ2-7, with 10 bases lining up with TRBD2. The material sequenced was PBMCs, taken around atezolizumab (anti-PD-L1) treatment. The CDR3 is CASSAGGLAGVNEQYF. The CDR3 DNA reads TGTGCCAGCAGCGCGGGGGGGCTAGCGGGAGTAAATGAGCAGTACTTC.